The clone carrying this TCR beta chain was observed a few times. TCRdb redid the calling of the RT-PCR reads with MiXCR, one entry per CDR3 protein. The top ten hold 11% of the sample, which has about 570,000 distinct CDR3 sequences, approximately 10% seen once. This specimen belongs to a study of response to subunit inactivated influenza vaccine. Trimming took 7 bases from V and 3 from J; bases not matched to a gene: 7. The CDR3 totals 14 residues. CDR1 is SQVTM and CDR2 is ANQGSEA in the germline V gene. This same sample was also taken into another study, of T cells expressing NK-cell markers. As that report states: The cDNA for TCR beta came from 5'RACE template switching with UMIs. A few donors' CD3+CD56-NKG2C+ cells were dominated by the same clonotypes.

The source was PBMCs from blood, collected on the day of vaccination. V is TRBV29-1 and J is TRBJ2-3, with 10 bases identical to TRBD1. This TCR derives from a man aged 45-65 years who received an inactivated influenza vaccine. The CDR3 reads CSADRGRGTDTQYF. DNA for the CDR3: TGCAGCGCCGACAGGGGGCGCGGGACAGATACGCAGTATTTT.